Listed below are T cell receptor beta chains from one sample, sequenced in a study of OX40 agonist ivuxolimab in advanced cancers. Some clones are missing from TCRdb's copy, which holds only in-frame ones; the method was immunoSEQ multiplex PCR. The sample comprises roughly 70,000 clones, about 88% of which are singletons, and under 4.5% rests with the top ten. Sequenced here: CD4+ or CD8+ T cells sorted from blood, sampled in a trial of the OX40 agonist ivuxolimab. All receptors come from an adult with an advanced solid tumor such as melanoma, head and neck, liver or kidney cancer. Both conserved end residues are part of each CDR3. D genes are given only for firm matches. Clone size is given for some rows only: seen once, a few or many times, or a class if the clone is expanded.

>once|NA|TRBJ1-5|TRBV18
CASSIEQGVNQPQHF
TGTGCCAGCTCAATCGAACAAGGAGTCAATCAGCCCCAGCATTTT
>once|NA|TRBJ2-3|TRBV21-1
CASSTDGTENCTDTQYF
TGTGCCAGCAGCACAGATGGCACGGAGAATTGTACAGATACGCAGTATTTT
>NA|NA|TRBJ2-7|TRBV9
CASSRGIRGIDEQYF
TGTGCCAGCAGCAGGGGAATAAGGGGAATCGACGAGCAGTACTTC
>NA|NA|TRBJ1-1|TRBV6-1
CASSEIISGSNTEAFF
TGTGCCAGCAGTGAAATAATCTCAGGTTCGAACACTGAAGCTTTCTTT
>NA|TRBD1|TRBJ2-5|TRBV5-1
CASSSARGVRGLETQYF
TGCGCCAGCAGCTCCGCCCGCGGGGTCAGGGGGCTAGAGACCCAGTACTTC
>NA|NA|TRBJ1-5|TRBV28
CASNPPLGAQPQHF
TGTGCCAGCAACCCCCCGCTGGGGGCTCAGCCCCAGCATTTT
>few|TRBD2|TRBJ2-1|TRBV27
CASSSALERGGGNEQFF
TGTGCCAGCAGTTCAGCCCTCGAGCGGGGGGGAGGGAATGAGCAGTTCTTC
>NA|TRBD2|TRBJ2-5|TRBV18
CASSPPASGIRETQYF
TGTGCCAGCTCACCACCAGCTAGCGGTATTAGGGAGACCCAGTACTTC
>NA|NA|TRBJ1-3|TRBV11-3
CASSPPINSGNTIYF
TGTGCCAGCAGCCCACCGATCAACTCTGGAAACACCATATATTTT
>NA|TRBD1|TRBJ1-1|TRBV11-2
CASSLRQGTEAFF
TGTGCCAGCAGCCTCCGACAGGGCACTGAAGCTTTCTTT
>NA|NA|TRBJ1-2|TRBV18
CASSREGNDGYTF
TGTGCCAGCTCACGCGAAGGAAACGATGGCTACACCTTC
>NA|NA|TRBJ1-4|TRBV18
CASLTDRRSTNEKLFF
TGTGCCAGCTTAACGGACAGAAGATCAACTAATGAAAAACTGTTTTTT
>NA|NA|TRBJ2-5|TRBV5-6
CASSVQETQYF
TGTGCCAGCAGCGTGCAAGAGACCCAGTACTTC
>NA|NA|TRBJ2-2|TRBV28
CASSPLGGNTGELFF
TGTGCCAGCAGTCCTCTTGGAGGTAACACCGGGGAGCTGTTTTTT
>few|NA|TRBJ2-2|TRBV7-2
CASSSRGTNTGELFF
TGTGCCAGCAGCTCCCGAGGCACAAACACCGGGGAGCTGTTTTTT
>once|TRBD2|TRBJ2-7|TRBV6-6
CASAGTSSYEQYF
TGTGCCAGCGCAGGGACTAGTTCCTACGAGCAGTACTTC
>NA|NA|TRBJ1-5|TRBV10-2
CASGGNLANQPQHF
TGCGCCAGCGGGGGGAACCTAGCAAATCAGCCCCAGCATTTT
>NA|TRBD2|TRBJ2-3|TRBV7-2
CASSDGTSQWTDTQYF
TGTGCCAGCAGCGACGGGACTAGCCAGTGGACAGATACGCAGTATTTT
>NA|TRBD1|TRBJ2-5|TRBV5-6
CASGYRGETQYF
TGTGCCAGCGGATACAGGGGAGAGACCCAGTACTTC
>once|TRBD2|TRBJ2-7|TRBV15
CATSGRALGEQYF
TGTGCCACCAGCGGGAGGGCCTTGGGAGAGCAGTACTTC
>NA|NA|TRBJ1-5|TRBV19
CASTGGGGRGAQHF
TGTGCCAGTACCGGCGGGGGGGGGCGGGGGGCCCAGCATTTT
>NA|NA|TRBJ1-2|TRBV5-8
CASSFPSYGYTF
TGTGCCAGCAGCTTTCCCAGCTATGGCTACACCTTC
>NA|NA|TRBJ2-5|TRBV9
CASSVNAETQYF
TGTGCCAGCAGCGTTAATGCAGAGACCCAGTACTTC
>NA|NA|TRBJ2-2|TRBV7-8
CASKADANTGELFF
TGTGCCAGCAAAGCGGACGCGAACACCGGGGAGCTGTTTTTT
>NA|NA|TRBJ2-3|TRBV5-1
CASSTGHSEDTQYF
TGCGCCAGCAGCACCGGACACAGTGAAGATACGCAGTATTTT
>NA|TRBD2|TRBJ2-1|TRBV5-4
CASSKTSGGYNEQFF
TGTGCCAGCAGCAAAACTAGCGGGGGTTACAATGAGCAGTTCTTC
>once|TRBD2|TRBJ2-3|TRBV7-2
CASSPSGSLSTDTQYF
TGTGCCAGCAGCCCAAGCGGGAGCCTTAGCACAGATACGCAGTATTTT
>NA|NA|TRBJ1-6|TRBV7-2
CASSLVGSYNSPLHF
TGTGCCAGCAGCTTAGTGGGATCCTATAATTCACCCCTCCACTTT
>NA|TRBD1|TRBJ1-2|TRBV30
CAWSRQGTYGYTF
TGTGCCTGGAGTCGACAGGGGACCTATGGCTACACCTTC
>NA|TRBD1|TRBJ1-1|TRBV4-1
CASSQVWEAGGKTEAFF
TGCGCCAGCAGCCAAGTGTGGGAAGCAGGGGGCAAAACTGAAGCTTTCTTT
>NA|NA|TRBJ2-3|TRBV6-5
CASSYRGDTQYF
TGTGCCAGCAGTTACCGGGGAGATACGCAGTATTTT
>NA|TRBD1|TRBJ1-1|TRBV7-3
CASSPGTGATEAFF
TGTGCCAGCAGCCCCGGGACAGGGGCAACTGAAGCTTTCTTT
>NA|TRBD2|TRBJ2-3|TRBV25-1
CASSKASGRSADTQYF
TGTGCCAGCAGTAAGGCTAGCGGGAGGTCGGCAGATACGCAGTATTTT
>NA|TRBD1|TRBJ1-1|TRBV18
CASSPWTGTRDTEAFF
TGTGCCAGCTCACCTTGGACAGGAACGCGCGACACTGAAGCTTTCTTT
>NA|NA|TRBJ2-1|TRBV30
CAWSVRGSRNNEQFF
TGTGCCTGGAGTGTACGTGGATCAAGGAACAATGAGCAGTTCTTC
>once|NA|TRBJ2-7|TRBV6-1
CATQGDGRYEQYF
TGTGCCACCCAGGGGGACGGGAGGTACGAGCAGTACTTC
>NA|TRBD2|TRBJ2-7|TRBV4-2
CASSQDAGRSYEQYF
TGTGCCAGCAGCCAGGATGCCGGGAGGTCCTACGAGCAGTACTTC
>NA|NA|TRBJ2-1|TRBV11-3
CASSSRRSSYNEQFF
TGTGCCAGCAGCTCCCGTAGGAGCTCCTACAATGAGCAGTTCTTC
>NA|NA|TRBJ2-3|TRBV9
CASSTGLSSTDTQYF
TGTGCCAGCAGCACAGGGCTATCTAGCACAGATACGCAGTATTTT
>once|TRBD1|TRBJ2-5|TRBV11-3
CASSEGTGGKETQYF
TGTGCCAGCAGCGAAGGGACAGGGGGCAAGGAGACCCAGTACTTC
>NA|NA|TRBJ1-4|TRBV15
CATSRAGRYGTNEKLFF
TGTGCCACCAGCAGAGCCGGGCGTTATGGGACTAATGAAAAACTGTTTTTT
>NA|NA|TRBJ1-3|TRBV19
CASSPQVSGNTIYF
TGTGCCAGTAGCCCCCAAGTGTCTGGAAACACCATATATTTT
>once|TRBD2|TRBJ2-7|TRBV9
CASSPQLAGTYEQYF
TGTGCCAGCAGCCCCCAACTAGCGGGGACCTACGAGCAGTACTTC
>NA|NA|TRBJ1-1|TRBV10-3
CATKPGGVNTEAFF
TGTGCCACAAAGCCGGGCGGGGTTAACACTGAAGCTTTCTTT
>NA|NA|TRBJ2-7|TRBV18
CASSFGTSGWEQYF
TGTGCCAGCTCATTTGGGACCAGCGGATGGGAGCAGTACTTC
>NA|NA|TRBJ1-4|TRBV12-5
CASGRQGRNEKLFF
TGTGCTAGTGGCCGCCAGGGGAGGAACGAAAAACTGTTTTTT
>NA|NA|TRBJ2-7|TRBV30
CAWSFVGTPSREQYF
TGTGCCTGGAGCTTTGTGGGGACACCCTCGCGGGAGCAGTACTTC
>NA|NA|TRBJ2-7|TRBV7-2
CASSSREGPYEQYF
TGTGCCAGCAGCTCCCGGGAAGGCCCCTACGAGCAGTACTTC
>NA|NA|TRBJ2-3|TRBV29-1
CSVDRWEGTDTQYF
TGCAGCGTTGATAGGTGGGAGGGCACAGATACGCAGTATTTT
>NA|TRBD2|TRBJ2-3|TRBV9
CASSATSGTLTDTQYF
TGTGCCAGCAGCGCGACTAGCGGGACCCTAACCGATACGCAGTATTTT
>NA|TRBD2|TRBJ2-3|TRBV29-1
CSVEDLGTRRDTQYF
TGCAGCGTTGAAGATCTAGGGACTAGGAGGGATACGCAGTATTTT
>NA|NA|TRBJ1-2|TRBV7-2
CASSLGGIGGYGYTF
TGTGCCAGCAGCTTAGGAGGGATAGGGGGCTATGGCTACACCTTC
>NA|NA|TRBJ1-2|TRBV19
CASSINWGADYGYTF
TGTGCCAGTAGTATCAATTGGGGCGCCGACTATGGCTACACCTTC
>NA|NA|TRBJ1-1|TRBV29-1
CSISGGGTEAFF
TGCAGCATAAGTGGAGGGGGGACTGAAGCTTTCTTT
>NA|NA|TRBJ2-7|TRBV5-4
CASSPSGGLSYEQYF
TGTGCCAGCAGCCCCTCGGGCGGGCTCTCCTACGAGCAGTACTTC
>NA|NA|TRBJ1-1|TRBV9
CASSVGDNTEAFF
TGTGCCAGCAGCGTAGGGGATAACACTGAAGCTTTCTTT
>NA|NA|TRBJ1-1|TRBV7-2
CASSPFRAATEAFF
TGTGCCAGCAGCCCTTTCAGGGCCGCCACTGAAGCTTTCTTT
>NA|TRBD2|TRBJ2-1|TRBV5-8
CASSLHSFTSGGYNEQFF
TGTGCCAGCAGCCTTCACTCGTTTACTAGCGGGGGTTACAATGAGCAGTTCTTC
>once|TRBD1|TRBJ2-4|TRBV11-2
CASSFQDREGNIQYF
TGTGCCAGCAGCTTCCAGGACAGGGAAGGAAACATTCAGTACTTC
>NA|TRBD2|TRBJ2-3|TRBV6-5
CASSYRAGVGDTQYF
TGTGCCAGCAGTTACCGAGCGGGAGTGGGGGATACGCAGTATTTT